The rows below give T cell receptor beta chains drawn from one sample of a study of blood T cell repertoires in COVID-19. Sequencing was performed with immunoSEQ multiplex PCR; in TCRdb, only in-frame clones are kept and a portion is missing. The table shows over 90,000 clones, with 74% occurring only once. Sequenced: peripheral blood. The receptors were gathered from a man aged 65 to 85 with COVID-19, enrolled during active disease. Each CDR3 is given with its conserved first and last residue. D genes are given only for firm matches. The size of a clone is reported for some rows only, either as once, few or many, or as a class for expanded clones.

V	J	D	size	DNA	CDR3
TRBV29-1	TRBJ1-5	TRBD1	NA	TGCAGCGTTAGGACAGGGCGCCAGCCCCAGCATTTT	CSVRTGRQPQHF
TRBV28	TRBJ1-2	NA	few	TGTGCCAGCAGTTATTCGCTACGGGGCTACACCTTC	CASSYSLRGYTF
TRBV5-1	TRBJ2-1	TRBD2	NA	TGCGCCAGCAGCTGGGCGGGACTAGCGGGAGGCAATGAGCAGTTCTTC	CASSWAGLAGGNEQFF
TRBV6-2/TRBV6-3	TRBJ2-1	TRBD2	NA	TGTGCCAGCAGTTACCATTCGACTAGCGGAGCAGAGCAGTTCTTC	CASSYHSTSGAEQFF
TRBV19	TRBJ2-5	NA	NA	TGTGCCAGTAGTATAGGGGGGCGGGCTGAGACCCAGTACTTC	CASSIGGRAETQYF
TRBV7-7	TRBJ2-1	NA	NA	TGTGCTAGCAGCCTCACTACTTACAATGAGCAGTTCTTC	CASSLTTYNEQFF
TRBV5-1	TRBJ2-7	NA	NA	TGCGCCAGCAGCTTGGTGGAGGGGGCGGCCTACGAGCAGTACTTC	CASSLVEGAAYEQYF
TRBV28	TRBJ1-5	NA	NA	TGTGCCAGCAGTTTAAAGGGGTTTCAGCCCCAGCATTTT	CASSLKGFQPQHF
TRBV7-2	TRBJ2-3	NA	NA	TGTGCCAGCAGCCCCGCCGGGACTAGCACAGATACGCAGTATTTT	CASSPAGTSTDTQYF
TRBV10-2	TRBJ2-7	TRBD2	NA	TGCGCCAGCAGTCAGGCTAGCGGAAACTACGAGCAGTACTTC	CASSQASGNYEQYF
TRBV6-5	TRBJ2-7	NA	NA	TGTGCCAGCAGTTACCGCGGGGCGCAGGGCTACGAGCAGTACTTC	CASSYRGAQGYEQYF
TRBV29-1	TRBJ2-7	NA	NA	TGCAGCGTACAGGACCAGTGGGGTGGGCAGTACTTC	CSVQDQWGGQYF
TRBV7-8	TRBJ2-7	TRBD2	NA	TGTGCCAGCAGCTCTATGAGCGGGAGGGCCTCCTACGAGCAGTACTTC	CASSSMSGRASYEQYF
TRBV28	TRBJ2-7	NA	few	TGTGCCAGCAGTGTTACCTACGAGCAGTACTTC	CASSVTYEQYF
TRBV7-9	TRBJ2-5	TRBD2	NA	TGTGCCAGCAGCCCACGTGGTCTAGCGGTCCAAGAGACCCAGTACTTC	CASSPRGLAVQETQYF
TRBV12-2	TRBJ2-1	NA	NA	TGTGCAAGTCGCTTAGCCGGGAGAACTAGCGGGAGATCGGACAATGAGCAGTTCTTC	CASRLAGRTSGRSDNEQFF
TRBV4-2	TRBJ1-4	TRBD1	NA	TGTGCCAGCAGCCGAGGCAGGGGGCCGGGTAATGAAAAACTGTTTTTT	CASSRGRGPGNEKLFF
TRBV6-2/TRBV6-3	TRBJ2-7	NA	NA	TGTGCCAGCAGTCCACGACGGACTATCTACGAGCAGTACTTC	CASSPRRTIYEQYF
TRBV5-4	TRBJ2-1	TRBD2	NA	TGTGCCAGCAGCTTGGCCGGCGCAGCGGGAGCCAATGAGCAGTTCTTC	CASSLAGAAGANEQFF
TRBV9	TRBJ1-3	NA	NA	TGTGCCAGCAGCACCAGTGGAAACACCATATATTTT	CASSTSGNTIYF
TRBV7-6	TRBJ2-7	TRBD1	NA	TGTGCCAGCAGCGCCGACACCGGGACAGGATCCTACGAGCAGTACTTC	CASSADTGTGSYEQYF
TRBV4-2	TRBJ2-5	NA	NA	TGTGCCAGCAGCCAAGGGCAACAAGAGACCCAGTACTTC	CASSQGQQETQYF
TRBV9	TRBJ2-1	TRBD2	NA	TGTGCCAGCAGCGTTACTAGCGGGAGGATCTACAATGAGCAGTTCTTC	CASSVTSGRIYNEQFF
TRBV6-1	TRBJ1-3	NA	many	TGTGCCAGCAGTGAATGGGGGGACTCTGGAAACACCATATATTTT	CASSEWGDSGNTIYF
TRBV5-1	TRBJ2-7	TRBD1	NA	TGCGCCAGCAGCTATGGACAGGGGAATAACGAGCAGTACTTC	CASSYGQGNNEQYF
TRBV5-1	TRBJ2-1	NA	many	TGCGCCAGCACAGCGGACCCATCCTACAATGAGCAGTTCTTC	CASTADPSYNEQFF
TRBV14	TRBJ2-7	NA	NA	TGTGCCAGCAGCCAAGAGCTTCTAAGTCCCTACTACGAGCAGTACTTC	CASSQELLSPYYEQYF
TRBV27	TRBJ2-7	TRBD2	NA	TGTGCCAGCAGTCCCGGGACTAGCGGGAGGGGAGCCTCCTACGAGCAGTACTTC	CASSPGTSGRGASYEQYF
TRBV9	TRBJ2-1	NA	NA	TGTGCCAGCAGCGTAGCGACAGAAAATGAGCAGTTCTTC	CASSVATENEQFF
TRBV4-2	TRBJ2-1	TRBD2	NA	TGTGCCAGCAGCCAAGGGACTAGCGGGAGCAGTGAGCAGTTCTTC	CASSQGTSGSSEQFF
TRBV6-5	TRBJ1-2	NA	NA	TGTGCCAGCACCCCAGGAGGGGCCTGGGGGGGCTACACCTTC	CASTPGGAWGGYTF
TRBV27	TRBJ1-4	TRBD1	NA	TGTGCCAGCAGTTTCCATGGACAGGGGAGACTGTTTTTT	CASSFHGQGRLFF
TRBV7-2	TRBJ2-3	NA	NA	TGTGCCAGCAGCCCGGGTGGAGTGAACACAGATACGCAGTATTTT	CASSPGGVNTDTQYF
TRBV6-2/TRBV6-3	TRBJ2-3	TRBD2	NA	TGTGCCAGCAGTCCAACGGGACTAGTATCTGCCGATACGCAGTATTTT	CASSPTGLVSADTQYF
TRBV19	TRBJ1-1	NA	NA	TGTGCCAGTAGTAACAGGGCGTCGGGCACTGAAGCTTTCTTT	CASSNRASGTEAFF
TRBV19	TRBJ1-5	NA	NA	TGTGCCAGTAGTATCCGGGATCAGCCCCAGCATTTT	CASSIRDQPQHF
TRBV7-2	TRBJ2-3	NA	few	TGTGCCAGCAGCTCTCCCCCGTCGAGAGGGCCTTTAGATACGCAGTATTTT	CASSSPPSRGPLDTQYF
TRBV28	TRBJ2-7	NA	few	TGTGCCAGCAGTTTATTATCGACTTCCTACGAGCAGTACTTC	CASSLLSTSYEQYF
TRBV4-2	TRBJ1-4	TRBD1	NA	TGTGCCAGCAGCCCCCGGGACAGCCTAAATGAAAAACTGTTTTTT	CASSPRDSLNEKLFF
TRBV24-1	TRBJ1-1	NA	NA	TGTGCCAATCCTATAAGTGTCTGGGGCAGGGCATCAATGAACACTGAAGCTTTCTTT	CANPISVWGRASMNTEAFF
TRBV29-1	TRBJ1-4	NA	NA	TGCAGCGTTGCAGGGACATCTAATGAAAAACTGTTTTTT	CSVAGTSNEKLFF
TRBV3-1/TRBV3-2	TRBJ1-1	NA	once	TGTGCCAGCAGCCCCCACGGGAACACTGAAGCTTTCTTT	CASSPHGNTEAFF
TRBV5-1	TRBJ1-1	NA	NA	TGCGCCAGCAGCTTGGTGTGGGGGCTTGACACTGAAGCTTTCTTT	CASSLVWGLDTEAFF
TRBV28	TRBJ1-1	TRBD1	few	TGTGCCAGCAGTTCCCCGACAGGGCCGGGCACTGAAGCTTTCTTT	CASSSPTGPGTEAFF
TRBV3-1/TRBV3-2	TRBJ2-1	TRBD2	NA	TGTGCCAGCAGCCGCTCGGGAGGACCCTACAATGAGCAGTTCTTC	CASSRSGGPYNEQFF
TRBV11-2	TRBJ1-2	TRBD1	NA	TGTGCCAGCAGCTTAGCTAACAGGGGCTATGGCTACACCTTC	CASSLANRGYGYTF
TRBV5-1	TRBJ1-2	NA	NA	TGCGCCAGCAGTCTTCAGTTCGGCCCAGGGGACTATGGCTACACCTTC	CASSLQFGPGDYGYTF
TRBV28	TRBJ1-2	NA	NA	TGTGCCAGCAGCCTACCCCCTGTCTATGGCTACACCTTC	CASSLPPVYGYTF
TRBV7-8	TRBJ2-4	NA	few	TGTGCCAGCAGTTTCTATTGGGGGCCTAAAAACATTCAGTACTTC	CASSFYWGPKNIQYF
TRBV6-2/TRBV6-3	TRBJ2-7	NA	few	TGTGCCAGCAGTTACAACTCCGAGCAGTACTTC	CASSYNSEQYF